Below, 5 T cell receptor beta chains from the same sample are listed, as sequenced in a study of blood T cell repertoires in COVID-19. Profiled with immunoSEQ multiplex PCR; TCRdb holds only in-frame clones, not every one. The sample shows about 81,000 clones, more than 90% of them seen only once. Sequencing was carried out using peripheral blood. The origin of the receptors is a human donor with active COVID-19. The donor label of this sample is uncertain.

This sequence joins TRBV6-1 and TRBJ1-4, with 10 bases fitting TRBD1. The CDR3 consists of 19 residues. In germline, CDR1 is MNHNS, CDR2 SASEGT. V gave up 1 base and J gave up 7 bases; unmatched junction bases: 15. The CDR3 loop is CASSEVFGSGTGVGEKLFF. CDR3 DNA: TGTGCCAGCAGTGAAGTATTTGGCTCTGGGACAGGGGTAGGTGAAAAACTGTTTTTT.

For the CDR3, the DNA is TGCAGCGTTGACCCTAACTACGAGCAGTACTTC. Its translation is CSVDPNYEQYF. The chain is built from TRBV29-1 and TRBJ2-7; D remains unclear. The CDR3 covers 11 residues. Trimming removed 3 bases from V and 3 bases from J, with 6 bases in between. Per the germline V gene, CDR1 is SQVTM and CDR2 is ANQGSEA.

The J gene is TRBJ1-5, the V gene TRBV27; D gene unclear. Germline assignment: CDR1 MNHEY and CDR2 SMNVEV (reference sequence). The CDR3 extends over 14 amino acids. V lost 0 bases and J 3 bases, leaving 6 bases between the germline ends. The CDR3 protein is CASSLSSPNQPQHF. The CDR3 nucleotides are TGTGCCAGCAGTTTATCGAGCCCCAATCAGCCCCAGCATTTT.

The V and J genes are TRBV5-1 and TRBJ1-1; possibly TRBD1 for D (5 bases). V dropped 10 bases and J dropped 0 bases, with 25 bases sitting between them. Germline CDR1 reads SGHRS; CDR2 reads YFSETQ. This CDR3 contains 17 residues. Here the CDR3 reads CARQREKGEEMNTEAFF. CDR3 nucleotides: TGCGCCCGGCAAAGGGAAAAAGGGGAGGAAATGAACACTGAAGCTTTCTTT.

The chain is built from TRBV27 and TRBJ2-3; D is unresolved. Trimming cost V 8 bases and J 5 bases, with 5 bases left between them. This CDR3 has 10 amino acids. Germline V CDR1 and CDR2: MNHEY, SMNVEV (reference sequence). The CDR3 spells CASRGDTQYF. In DNA form, the CDR3 reads TGTGCCAGCCGAGGAGATACGCAGTATTTT.